The entry below describes one TCR beta chain. Its cognate antigen has yet to be identified. With a mouse as the source, gene names and germline sequences are drawn from the mouse. The sequenced fragment ends 1 residue before the CDR3 boundary, so the rest is inferred from the germline J gene. The sample's time point, from its label and the paper: mouse harvest day 7 after allogeneic transplant. Mouse grafts combined 10^7 T-cell-depleted bone marrow cells with 10^6 splenic CD5+ T cells, given via tail vein injection. GVHD in mice was modeled with a major MHC-mismatch B6 (H2b) into BALB/c (H2d) model, and tissues were profiled at day 7 or 14. Mouse tissues and retro-orbital blood were harvested on day 7 or 14 post-transplant using separate sterile tools per animal; livers were flushed beforehand. Before genomic DNA isolation with the DNeasy Blood & Tissue Kit, mouse tissues were minced with razor blades in buffered saline.

CDR1 and CDR2 were assigned from the germline V gene (reference sequence) as NNHNN and SYGAGS. Relative to germline, V is missing 0 bases and J is missing 5 bases, with 1 base of the junction outside any gene match. The CDR3 spans 14 residues, from the cysteine through the phenylalanine. Only the CDR3 bases that were read are kept: 39 of them, in frame from base 1. These data belong to a study of tissue T cells after allogeneic stem cell transplantation (dated 2022 in TCRdb). Context from the whole study: The study profiled TCR beta repertoires across many tissues from research autopsies of patients with and without GVHD, plus mouse models of GVHD. The human part of the study was a prospective observational study with no blinding and no randomization. The full study reports these points: Which tissue TCRs were alloreactive or antigen-specific was not determined in the study, and some of the clones might have been host cells that persisted. Not many T cell clones showed up in more than one patient, yet clustering based on motifs uncovered repertoire signatures that were shared across patients in a tissue-specific way. The patient cohort was small and clinically heterogeneous, and sampling depth was acknowledged as a limitation. Within patients, how anatomically similar tissues were was a major factor shaping TCR repertoire composition, regardless of disease or transplant status. In both patients and mice, T cells from blood and spleen covered only a limited part of the TCR repertoire found in tissues.

Library prep was done by the immunoSEQ multiplex PCR assay. Adaptive Biotechnologies performed the TCRbeta CDR3 sequencing at survey depth and reported CDR3 sequences, V/J genes, productive frequency and template counts. Amplification of TCR beta CDR3 regions was performed from genomic DNA rather than from RNA. In the original analysis: Jensen-Shannon divergence was used to quantify pairwise repertoire overlap between tissues, with a value of 1 indicating complete divergence and a value of 0 indicating identical repertoires. Tissues were clustered by single-linkage agglomerative hierarchical clustering of pairwise JSD values and displayed as dendrograms. GLIPH2 was run on all patient samples with simulation_depth 1000, kmer_min_depth 3, cdr3_length_cutoff 8, keeping groups with more than two unique CDR3s. A standardized tissue-overlap score was generated by extrapolating Jaccard GLIPH-group overlap across patients to a standard repertoire size of 1000 clones. Linear mixed-effect models, with tissue included as a fixed effect and individual included as a random effect, were used to assess associations of diversity with clinical or experimental variables. This is the immuneACCESS table as TCRdb keeps it, with only in-frame sequences that have V and J called. A part of the clones is gone; compared with another copy, unresolved V genes explain less than half, and the rest is unexplained. V, J and clone size derive from that table, while D and trimming were established from the DNA sequence. For this sample there are 8,800 or so clones; about 48% appear just once. Clones ranked in the top ten supply about 6.7% of the sample.

The sample consisted of gut tissue. This receptor was identified in a female BALB/c mouse given C57BL/6 T cells with graft-versus-host disease after an allogeneic hematopoietic cell transplant. Rearrangement joined TRBV13-2 to TRBJ2-7; TRBD2 agrees with 11 junctional bases. CDR3 sequence: CASGDDWGGDEQYF. The sequenced CDR3 bases are TGTGCCAGCGGTGATGACTGGGGGGGCGATGAACAGTAC.